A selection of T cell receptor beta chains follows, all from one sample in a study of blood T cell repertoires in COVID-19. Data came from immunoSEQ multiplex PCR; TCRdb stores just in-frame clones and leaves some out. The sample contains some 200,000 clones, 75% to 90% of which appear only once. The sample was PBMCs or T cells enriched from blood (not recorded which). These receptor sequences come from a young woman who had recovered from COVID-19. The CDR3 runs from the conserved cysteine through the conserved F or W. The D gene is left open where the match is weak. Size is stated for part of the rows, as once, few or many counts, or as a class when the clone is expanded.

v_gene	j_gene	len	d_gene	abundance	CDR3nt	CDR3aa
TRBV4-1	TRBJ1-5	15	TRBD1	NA	TGCGCCAGCAGCCAAGACGGACAGGGAGGTCAGCCCCAGCATTTT	CASSQDGQGGQPQHF
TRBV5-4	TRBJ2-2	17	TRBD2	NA	TGTGCCAGCAGCTTGGCTAGCGGGATGGAGAACACCGGGGAGCTGTTTTTT	CASSLASGMENTGELFF
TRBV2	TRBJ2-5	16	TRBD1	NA	TGTGCCAGCAGAGAAGACAGGGGGCCGTTGAGGGAGACCCAGTACTTC	CASREDRGPLRETQYF
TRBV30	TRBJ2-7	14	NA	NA	TGTGCCTGGAGTTATACATCAGGGGCCTACGAGCAGTACTTC	CAWSYTSGAYEQYF
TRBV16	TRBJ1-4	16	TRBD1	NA	TGTGCCAGCAGCCGCGCCGACAGGGGAACTAATGAAAAACTGTTTTTT	CASSRADRGTNEKLFF
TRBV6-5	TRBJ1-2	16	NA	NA	TGTGCCAGCAGTTACCGGCCCCCAGGGGCTAACTATGGCTACACCTTC	CASSYRPPGANYGYTF
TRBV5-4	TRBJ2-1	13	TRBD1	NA	TGTGCCAGCAGCACAGGGGGATACGATGAGCAGTTCTTC	CASSTGGYDEQFF
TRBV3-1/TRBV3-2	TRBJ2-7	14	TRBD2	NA	TGTGCCAGCAGCCAGGAGGGAGGGGTCTACGAGCAGTACTTC	CASSQEGGVYEQYF
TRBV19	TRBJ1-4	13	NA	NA	TGTGCCAGTAGTATTCTGGACAGAGAAAAACTGTTTTTT	CASSILDREKLFF
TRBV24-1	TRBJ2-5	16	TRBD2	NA	TGTGCCACCAGTGATTGGAAACTAGCGGGAGTAGAGACCCAGTACTTC	CATSDWKLAGVETQYF
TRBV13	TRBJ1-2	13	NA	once	TGTGCCAGTCGCCCCCGGGGGAACTATGGCTACACCTTC	CASRPRGNYGYTF
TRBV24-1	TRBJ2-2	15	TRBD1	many	TGTGCCACCAGTGAGGAGGGACAGGACGCCGGGGAGCTGTTTTTT	CATSEEGQDAGELFF
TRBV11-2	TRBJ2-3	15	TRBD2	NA	TGTGCCAGCAGCTTACTAGCGGGGGGCACAGATACGCAGTATTTT	CASSLLAGGTDTQYF
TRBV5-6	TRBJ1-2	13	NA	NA	TGTGCCAGCAGCTGGGTGGGGGGCTATGGCTACACCTTC	CASSWVGGYGYTF
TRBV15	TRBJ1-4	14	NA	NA	TGTGCCACCAGCAGACCCTCGGGTCATGAAAAACTGTTTTTT	CATSRPSGHEKLFF
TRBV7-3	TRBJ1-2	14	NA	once	TGTGCCAGCAGCCAAACAGGGTGGGACTATGGCTACACCTTC	CASSQTGWDYGYTF
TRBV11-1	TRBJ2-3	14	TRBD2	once	TGTGCCAGCAGCTTATGGGGAGGGACAGATACGCAGTATTTT	CASSLWGGTDTQYF
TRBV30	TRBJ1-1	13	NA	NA	TGTGCCTGGAGATTACAGGAAAACACTGAAGCTTTCTTT	CAWRLQENTEAFF
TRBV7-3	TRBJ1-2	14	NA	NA	TGTGCCAGCAGCTTAAGTCCAGGGATCGGGGGCTACACCTTC	CASSLSPGIGGYTF
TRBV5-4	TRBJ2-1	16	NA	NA	TGTGCCAGCAGCTTGGTGAGAGCTTCCTCCTACAATGAGCAGTTCTTC	CASSLVRASSYNEQFF
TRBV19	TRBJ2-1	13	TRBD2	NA	TGTGCCAGTAGGACTAGCGGGAGCAATGAGCAGTTCTTC	CASRTSGSNEQFF
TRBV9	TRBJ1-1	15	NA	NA	TGTGCCAGCAGCGTAGATCCTTCTCCGGGCACTGAAGCTTTCTTT	CASSVDPSPGTEAFF